One sample yielded the 29 T cell receptor beta chains listed below, sequenced in a study of early T cells in non-severe SARS-CoV-2 infection. TCRdb passed the 5' RACE reads through MiXCR, listing each CDR3 protein once. The data hold around 84,000 distinct CDR3 sequences, with about 10% observed a single time. Material: whole blood, obtained at baseline. These receptors came from an adult who was a healthcare worker with PCR-confirmed SARS-CoV-2 infection or an uninfected control (not recorded which).

V is TRBV6-2 or TRBV6-3 and J is TRBJ2-3; 8 bases line up with TRBD2. After removal of 4 bases from V and 6 bases from J, the junction contained 9 bases not matched to a gene. CDR1 and CDR2 from the germline V gene are MNHEY and SVGEGT. The CDR3 has 15 residues. As DNA, the CDR3 is TGTGCCAGCAGTTTCCCGCGGGAGGAAGGGGATACGCAGTATTTT. It codes for CASSFPREEGDTQYF.

The genes are TRBV3-1 and TRBJ1-2; no definite D call. Trimming took 1 base from V and 3 from J, leaving 6 bases between them. CDR3 size: 13 residues. CDR1 and CDR2 (germline): LGHDT, YNNKEL (reference sequence). Here the CDR3 DNA reads TGTGCCAGCAGCCAAGCGTTGGACTATGGCTACACCTTC. Amino acids: CASSQALDYGYTF. Based on the CDR3 plus reference TRBV3-1 and TRBJ1-2, the full variable domain is DTAVSQTPKYLVTQMGNDKSIKCEQNLGHDTMYWYKQDSKKFLKIMFSYNNKELIINETVPNRFSPKSPDKAHLNLHINSLELGDSAVYFCASSQALDYGYTFGSGTRLTVV.

The genes are TRBV25-1 and TRBJ2-1, with D possibly being TRBD2 (6 bases). Germline CDR1 is MGHDK and CDR2 is SYGVNS. The ends were cut back, 8 bases at V and 0 bases at J, with 8 bases in the middle. The CDR3 spans 13 residues. The CDR3: CASHGSSYNEQFF. The CDR3 DNA reads as TGTGCCAGCCACGGGAGCTCCTACAATGAGCAGTTCTTC.

This clonotype was seen a few times. The rearrangement links TRBV18 to TRBJ2-7; D gene uncertain. The length of the CDR3 is 13 residues. Germline CDR1 and CDR2: KGHSH and LQKENI. V lost 3 bases to trimming and J lost 9 bases, with 15 bases between them. CDR3: CASSPPQRLVQYF. CDR3 coding DNA: TGTGCCAGCTCACCGCCTCAAAGGTTGGTGCAGTACTTC.

This clonotype was observed a few times. CDR3 nucleotide sequence: TGTGCCAGCAGCTTTACAGGGACTGAAAAACTGTTTTTT. Its protein product is CASSFTGTEKLFF. V and J are TRBV11-2 and TRBJ1-4; D might be TRBD1 (6 bases). The V end lost 3 bases, the J end lost 7 bases, and 9 bases lay between the germline ends. The CDR3 is made up of 13 amino acids. CDR1 and CDR2 (germline): SGHAT, FQNNGV.

The gene calls are TRBV5-4 and TRBJ2-7; 9 bases align to TRBD2. The CDR3 extends over 14 amino acids. Per the germline V gene, CDR1 is SGHNT and CDR2 is YYREEE (reference sequence). V shed 7 bases, J shed 5 bases, and the junction held 10 bases outside the gene matches. The CDR3 DNA follows: TGTGCCAGCGCCGCCGGGACTAGCTTCGACGAGCAGTACTTC. Residues: CASAAGTSFDEQYF.

This chain connects TRBV18 to TRBJ2-4; D possibly corresponds to TRBD2 (6 bases). The CDR3 consists of 18 residues. The ends were cut back, 0 bases at V and 4 bases at J, with 19 bases in the middle. Germline lookup yields CDR1 KGHSH and CDR2 LQKENI. Here the CDR3 DNA reads TGTGCCAGCTCACCACCGGTTGGGGAGGCCAGTGGGAAAAACATTCAGTACTTC. Protein sequence: CASSPPVGEASGKNIQYF.

In this sample, this clonotype turned up a few times. The chain employs TRBV18 and TRBJ2-1, with 7 bases fitting TRBD1. Trimming cost V 6 bases and J 9 bases; bases outside gene matches: 8. This CDR3 has 13 residues. CDR1 KGHSH and CDR2 LQKENI come from the germline V gene. CDR3 coding DNA: TGTGCCAGCTCTGCCCCAGGGGGTAGTGAGCAGTTCTTC. This translates into CASSAPGGSEQFF.

This clonotype came up a few times. This sequence joins TRBV5-1 and TRBJ2-3; no clear D gene. V was shortened by 0 bases and J by 5 bases, with 10 bases between the two germline ends. Per germline, CDR1 SGHRS and CDR2 YFSETQ. The CDR3 is 14 residues long. CDR3 in amino acids: CASSLVRFGDTQYF. DNA of the CDR3: TGCGCCAGCAGCTTGGTACGGTTTGGAGATACGCAGTATTTT.

This clonotype was observed a few times. This chain uses TRBV19 with TRBJ2-7; TRBD1 aligns across 10 bases. This CDR3 region has 14 residues. CDR1 is LNHDA and CDR2 is SQIVND in the germline V gene (reference sequence). V was clipped by 9 bases and J by 0 bases; unmatched bases: 5. CDR3 nucleotides: TGTGCCAGCCGGGACAGGGGAAGCTCCTACGAGCAGTACTTC. Residues: CASRDRGSSYEQYF.

A note on this clonotype: Its ends do not fully match the called genes, so a read error is possible. This chain uses TRBV15 with TRBJ2-1; 11 positions match TRBD2. The CDR3 length is 12 residues. Germline CDR1 and CDR2: LNHNV and YYDKDF (reference sequence). CDR3 sequence (DNA): TGTGCCTCCAGCGGACTAGCGGGTGAGCAGTTCTTC. It encodes CASSGLAGEQFF.

This clonotype showed up just a few times. The V and J genes are TRBV20-1 and TRBJ2-1; D gene unclear. The CDR3 sequence is 12 residues long. The V gene lost 4 bases and the J gene lost 3 bases, with 7 bases spanning the gap. Germline V gene lookup returns CDR1 DFQATT and CDR2 SNEGSKA (reference sequence). The CDR3 sequence is CSAISLYNEQFF. The CDR3 bases are TGCAGTGCTATTAGTCTCTACAATGAGCAGTTCTTC.

This clonotype was seen more than once but under ten times. The chain employs TRBV28 and TRBJ2-3; no reliable D call. The V end was cut by 7 bases, the J end by 1 base, with 15 bases between. CDR1 is MDHEN, CDR2 SYDVKM, per germline. The CDR3 length is 15 residues. In nucleotides, the CDR3 is TGTGCCAGCACAATTCGGGCAACCCGCACAGATACGCAGTATTTT. Translated, it gives CASTIRATRTDTQYF. The variable domain in full, with the rest retrieved from reference TRBV28 and TRBJ2-3, is DVKVTQSSRYLVKRTGEKVFLECVQDMDHENMFWYRQDPGLGLRLIYFSYDVKMKEKGDIPEGYSVSREKKERFSLILESASTNQTSMYLCASTIRATRTDTQYFGPGTRLTVL.

This clonotype was picked up a small number of times. The chain is built from TRBV7-9 and TRBJ2-5; 8 bases are a match to TRBD2. The V gene's germline CDR1 is SEHNR and CDR2 FQNEAQ (reference sequence). The CDR3 length is 12 residues. V trimming: 5 bases; J trimming: 5 bases; junction bases outside the gene matches: 1. This CDR3 is CASSRGGETQYF. The CDR3 bases are TGTGCCAGCAGCCGGGGGGGCGAGACCCAGTACTTC.

This clonotype was seen a handful of times. V gene TRBV19 combines with J gene TRBJ2-1; 7 bases line up with TRBD2. Germline trimming cut 10 bases from V and 0 bases from J; bases unmatched to any gene: 12. Germline assignment: CDR1 LNHDA and CDR2 SQIVND (reference sequence). CDR3 length equals 16 residues. CDR3 protein: CATQRPGGSSYNEQFF. In DNA form, the CDR3 reads TGTGCCACCCAAAGGCCGGGGGGAAGCTCCTACAATGAGCAGTTCTTC.

This clonotype has more than one count but fewer than ten. The chain joins TRBV4-1 to TRBJ1-1; TRBD1 aligns across 7 bases. V shed 5 bases and J 3 bases; nucleotides not matched to a gene: 6. This CDR3 is built from 14 residues. Germline assignment: CDR1 MGHRA and CDR2 YSYEKL. Here the CDR3 DNA reads TGCGCCAGCAGCTACCGGACAGGCGACACTGAAGCTTTCTTT. Translation gives CASSYRTGDTEAFF.

The chain is built from TRBV11-2 and TRBJ2-2; D ambiguous. The CDR3 has 14 residues. The V and J ends lost 5 bases and 7 bases respectively, with 14 bases between them. Per germline, CDR1 SGHAT and CDR2 FQNNGV. The CDR3 region has the DNA TGTGCCAGCAGCCCTAGGAGCCTTGACGGGGAGCTGTTTTTT. Its translation: CASSPRSLDGELFF.

This clonotype was detected a few times. The CDR3 DNA reads TGTGCCAGCAGCTACAACGCCATCCAAGAGACCCAGTACTTC. This translates into CASSYNAIQETQYF. The V gene is TRBV11-2, the J gene TRBJ2-5; D is uncertain. The V end was cut by 4 bases, the J end by 1 base, with 10 bases between. In germline, CDR1 is SGHAT, CDR2 FQNNGV. This CDR3 contains 14 residues.

The V call is TRBV12-3 or TRBV12-4, the J call TRBJ2-7; possibly TRBD1 or TRBD2 for D (5 bases each). This CDR3 has 14 residues. V lost 6 bases to trimming and J lost 0 bases, with 12 bases between them. For the CDR3, the DNA is TGTGCCAGCAGGTCGGGACGTAGCTCCTACGAGCAGTACTTC. As protein: CASRSGRSSYEQYF.

The rearrangement joins TRBV28 to TRBJ2-3; 11 bases fit TRBD2. The V gene end was trimmed by 4 bases and the J gene end by 4 bases; junction bases not matched to a gene: 4. This CDR3 is 15 amino acids long. Germline assignment: CDR1 MDHEN and CDR2 SYDVKM. CDR3 nucleotide sequence: TGTGCCAGCAGTTCGTTAGCGGGAGGGGCAGATACGCAGTATTTT. Translated, it gives CASSSLAGGADTQYF.

The chain employs TRBV10-3 and TRBJ1-3, with TRBD1 identical over 7 bases. V trimming: 5 bases; J trimming: 4 bases; junction bases outside the gene matches: 5. CDR1 and CDR2 from the germline V gene are ENHRY and SYGVKD. The CDR3 has 14 residues. CDR3 nucleotide sequence: TGTGCCATCAGTAGAGGGACAGCCGGAAACACCATATATTTT. Translated, it gives CAISRGTAGNTIYF.

This clonotype has more than one count but fewer than ten. The genes are TRBV2 and TRBJ2-7; D remains unclear. Trimming cost V 7 bases and J 4 bases, with 8 bases left between them. The CDR3 is 11 residues long. The germline gives CDR1 SNHLY, CDR2 FYNNEI. In DNA, the CDR3 is TGTGCCAGCACCCCGGAATACGAGCAGTACTTC. The encoded protein is CASTPEYEQYF. Full variable domain (outside the CDR3, taken from reference TRBV2 and TRBJ2-7): EPEVTQTPSHQVTQMGQEVILRCVPISNHLYFYWYRQILGQKVEFLVSFYNNEISEKSEIFDDQFSVERPDGSNFTLKIRSTKLEDSAMYFCASTPEYEQYFGPGTRLTVT.

This clonotype showed up just a few times. The J gene is TRBJ2-3, the V gene TRBV24-1; D is unresolved. CDR1 KGHDR and CDR2 SFDVKD come from the germline V gene. This CDR3 contains 14 residues. With 1 base removed from V and 4 bases from J, the gap between germline ends came to 8 bases. DNA of the CDR3: TGTGCCACCAGTGATTTTCCGGAGTCAGATACGCAGTATTTT. Protein: CATSDFPESDTQYF.

The V and J genes are TRBV20-1 and TRBJ2-2; the D gene is possibly TRBD1 (6 bases). CDR1 is DFQATT, CDR2 SNEGSKA, per germline (reference sequence). Between the trimmed V and J ends, which lost 5 bases and 5 bases, there was a span of 12 bases. The CDR3 consists of 13 residues. The CDR3 DNA reads TGCAGTGCTCACCCCGGGACAACCGGGGAGCTGTTTTTT. This translates into CSAHPGTTGELFF.

The V and J genes are TRBV5-1 and TRBJ2-7; no definite D call. From germline, CDR1 is SGHRS and CDR2 YFSETQ. This CDR3 is built from 14 residues. Trimming stripped 1 base from V and 0 bases from J, with 8 bases between. The CDR3 reads CASSLLQISYEQYF. For the CDR3, the DNA is TGCGCCAGCAGCTTGTTACAGATCTCCTACGAGCAGTACTTC.

This clonotype was seen many times. This chain links TRBV9 with TRBJ2-1, with TRBD1 matching 7 bases. Germline trimming cut 3 bases from V and 5 bases from J; bases unmatched to any gene: 5. The length of the CDR3 is 14 residues. The germline V gene has CDR1 SGDLS and CDR2 YYNGEE. Written as DNA, the CDR3 is TGTGCCAGCAGCGCAGGGACAGCTGACAATGAGCAGTTCTTC. Protein: CASSAGTADNEQFF.

This clonotype was counted between two and nine times. The chain has TRBV7-3 and TRBJ1-2; D is undetermined. Trimming stripped 4 bases from V and 8 bases from J, with 14 bases between. The CDR3 is 13 amino acids. CDR1 and CDR2 from the germline V gene are SGHTA and FQGTGA. CDR3 in DNA: TGTGCCAGCAGCTCTGACGGCTCTCGGGGCTACACCTTC. Translated: CASSSDGSRGYTF.

The chain employs TRBV6-1 and TRBJ2-3; the D gene is possibly TRBD2 (6 bases). The germline gives CDR1 MNHNS, CDR2 SASEGT. V dropped 1 base and J dropped 2 bases, with 10 bases sitting between them. This CDR3 has 15 residues. The CDR3 coding sequence is TGTGCCAGCAGTGAAGAGGGACTCGTCACAGATACGCAGTATTTT. Translating it yields CASSEEGLVTDTQYF.

This clonotype was counted a few times. This chain links TRBV15 with TRBJ2-5, with D perhaps matching TRBD1 or TRBD2 (5 bases each). V was trimmed by 5 bases and J by 4 bases, leaving 20 bases between them. Germline-derived CDR1 and CDR2 are LNHNV and YYDKDF (reference sequence). The CDR3 consists of 16 residues. The CDR3 sequence is CATSHPDLGAGETQYF. The CDR3 bases are TGTGCCACCAGCCACCCCGATCTTGGGGCGGGAGAGACCCAGTACTTC.